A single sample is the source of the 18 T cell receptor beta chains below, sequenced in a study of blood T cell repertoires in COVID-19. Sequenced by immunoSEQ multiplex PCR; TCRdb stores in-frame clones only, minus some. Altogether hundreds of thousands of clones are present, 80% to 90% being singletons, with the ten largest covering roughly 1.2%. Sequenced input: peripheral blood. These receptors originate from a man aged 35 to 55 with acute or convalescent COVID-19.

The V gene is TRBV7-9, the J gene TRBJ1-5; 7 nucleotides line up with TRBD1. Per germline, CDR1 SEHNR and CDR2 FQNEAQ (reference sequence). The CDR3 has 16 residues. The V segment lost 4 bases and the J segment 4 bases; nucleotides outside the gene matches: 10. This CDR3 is CASSSSRQGWNQPQHF. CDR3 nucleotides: TGTGCCAGCAGCTCCTCGCGACAGGGATGGAATCAGCCCCAGCATTTT.

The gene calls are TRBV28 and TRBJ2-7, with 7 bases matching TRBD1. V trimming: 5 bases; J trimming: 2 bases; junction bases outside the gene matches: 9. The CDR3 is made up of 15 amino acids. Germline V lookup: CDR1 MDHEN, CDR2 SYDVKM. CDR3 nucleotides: TGTGCCAGCAGTGCCACAGGGGATCCACCCTACGAGCAGTACTTC. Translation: CASSATGDPPYEQYF.

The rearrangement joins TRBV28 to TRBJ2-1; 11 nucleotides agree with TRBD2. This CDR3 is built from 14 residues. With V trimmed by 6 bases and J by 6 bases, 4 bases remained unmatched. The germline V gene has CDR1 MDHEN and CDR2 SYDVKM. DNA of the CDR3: TGTGCCAGCAGCCAAGGGACTAGCGGCAATGAGCAGTTCTTC. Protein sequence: CASSQGTSGNEQFF.

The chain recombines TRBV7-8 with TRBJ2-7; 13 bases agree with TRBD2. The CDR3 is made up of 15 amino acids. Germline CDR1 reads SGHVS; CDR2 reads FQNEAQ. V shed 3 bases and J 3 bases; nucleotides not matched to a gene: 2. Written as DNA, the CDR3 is TGTGCCAGCAGCTTCCGACTAGCGGGGGGCTACGAGCAGTACTTC. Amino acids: CASSFRLAGGYEQYF.

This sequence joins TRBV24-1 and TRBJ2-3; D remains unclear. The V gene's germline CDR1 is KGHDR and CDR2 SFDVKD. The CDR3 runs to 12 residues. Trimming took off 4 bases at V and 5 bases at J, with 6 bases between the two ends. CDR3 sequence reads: CATSESRDTQYF. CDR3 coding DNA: TGTGCCACCAGTGAATCTAGAGATACGCAGTATTTT.

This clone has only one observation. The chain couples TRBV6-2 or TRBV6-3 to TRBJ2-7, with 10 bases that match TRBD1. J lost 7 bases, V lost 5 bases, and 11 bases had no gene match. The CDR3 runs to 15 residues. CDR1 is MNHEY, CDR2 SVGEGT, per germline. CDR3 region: CASSHPGTGVREQYF. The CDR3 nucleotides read TGTGCCAGCAGTCACCCCGGGACAGGGGTCAGGGAGCAGTACTTC.

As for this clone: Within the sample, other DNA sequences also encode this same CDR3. In DNA form, the CDR3 reads TGCGCCAGCAGCTTGGGAGGAACCTCTGGAAACACCATATATTTT. Its translation: CASSLGGTSGNTIYF. The rearrangement joins TRBV5-1 to TRBJ1-3; D gene ambiguous. In germline, CDR1 is SGHRS, CDR2 YFSETQ. Trimming took off 0 bases at V and 0 bases at J, with 7 bases between the two ends. This CDR3 has 15 amino acids.

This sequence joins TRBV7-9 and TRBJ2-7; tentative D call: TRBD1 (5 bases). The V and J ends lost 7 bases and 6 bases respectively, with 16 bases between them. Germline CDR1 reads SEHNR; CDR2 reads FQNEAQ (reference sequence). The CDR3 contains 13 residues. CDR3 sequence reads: CASKQSQGSEQYF. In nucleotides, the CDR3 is TGTGCCAGCAAGCAATCCCAGGGCTCCGAGCAGTACTTC.

As DNA, the CDR3 is TGTGCCTGGAGTCGAGCCCGCGGCGGCACTGAAGCTTTCTTT. Amino acid sequence: CAWSRARGGTEAFF. The chain is built from TRBV30 and TRBJ1-1; no clear D gene. This CDR3 is 14 amino acids long. Germline V gene sequence: CDR1 GTSNPN, CDR2 SVGIG (reference sequence). V lost 2 bases and J lost 4, with 14 bases in between.

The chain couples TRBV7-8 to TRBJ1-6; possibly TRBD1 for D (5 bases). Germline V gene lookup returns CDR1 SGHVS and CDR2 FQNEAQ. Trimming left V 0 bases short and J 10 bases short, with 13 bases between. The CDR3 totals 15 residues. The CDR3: CASSLAVREDSPLHF. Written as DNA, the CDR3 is TGTGCCAGCAGCTTAGCAGTCAGGGAGGACTCACCCCTCCACTTT.

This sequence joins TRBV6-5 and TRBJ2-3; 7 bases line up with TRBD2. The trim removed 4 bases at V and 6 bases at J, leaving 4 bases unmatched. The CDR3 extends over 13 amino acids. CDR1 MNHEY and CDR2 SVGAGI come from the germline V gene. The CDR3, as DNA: TGTGCCAGCAGTTTTTTGGGGGGGGATACGCAGTATTTT. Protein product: CASSFLGGDTQYF.

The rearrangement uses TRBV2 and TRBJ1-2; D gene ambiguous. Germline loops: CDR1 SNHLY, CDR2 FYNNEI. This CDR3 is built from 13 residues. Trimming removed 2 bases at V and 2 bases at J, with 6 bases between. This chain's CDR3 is CASSETENYGYTF. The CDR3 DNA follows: TGTGCCAGCAGTGAAACAGAGAACTATGGCTACACCTTC.

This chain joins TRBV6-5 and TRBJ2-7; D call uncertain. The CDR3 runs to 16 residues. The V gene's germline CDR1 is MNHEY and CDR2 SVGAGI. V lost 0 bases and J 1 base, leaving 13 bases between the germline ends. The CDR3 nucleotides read TGTGCCAGCAGTTACTCCTCGATATCTAGGTCCTACGAGCAGTACTTC. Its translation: CASSYSSISRSYEQYF.

The CDR3, as DNA: TGTGCCTCCGGGACAGGGACGCTGTTCTATGGCTACACCTTC. Amino acids: CASGTGTLFYGYTF. V gene TRBV28 combines with J gene TRBJ1-2; 9 nucleotides agree with TRBD1. Germline CDR1 is MDHEN and CDR2 is SYDVKM. CDR3 length equals 14 residues. V lost 11 bases and J lost 4; bases outside the gene matches: 11.

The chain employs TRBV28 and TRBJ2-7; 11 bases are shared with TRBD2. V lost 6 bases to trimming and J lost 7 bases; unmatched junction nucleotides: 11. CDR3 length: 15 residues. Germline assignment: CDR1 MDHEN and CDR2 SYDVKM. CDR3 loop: CASSSLAGGLREQYF. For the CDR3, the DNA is TGTGCCAGCAGCTCGCTAGCGGGAGGCCTGAGGGAGCAGTACTTC.

In nucleotides, the CDR3 is TGTGCCAGCTCACCACCTACAGGGTATACCGGGGAGCTGTTTTTT. It encodes CASSPPTGYTGELFF. V and J are TRBV18 and TRBJ2-2; D perhaps matches TRBD1 (6 bases). This CDR3 comprises 15 residues. V gave up 0 bases and J gave up 5 bases, with 10 bases separating them. CDR1 is KGHSH, CDR2 LQKENI, per germline.

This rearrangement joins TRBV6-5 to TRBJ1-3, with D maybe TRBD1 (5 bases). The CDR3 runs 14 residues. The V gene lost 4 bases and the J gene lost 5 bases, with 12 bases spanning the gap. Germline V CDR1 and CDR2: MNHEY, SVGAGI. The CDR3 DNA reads TGTGCCAGCAGTTCCCAGGGAAGGAGAAACACCATATATTTT. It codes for CASSSQGRRNTIYF.

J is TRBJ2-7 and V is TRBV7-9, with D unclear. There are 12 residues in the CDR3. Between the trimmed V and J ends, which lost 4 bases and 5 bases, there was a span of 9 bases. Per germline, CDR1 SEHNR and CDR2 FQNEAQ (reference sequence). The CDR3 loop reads CASSYFRDEQYF. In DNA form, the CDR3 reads TGTGCCAGCAGCTATTTCCGGGACGAGCAGTACTTC.